This passage covers 9 T cell receptor beta chains from one sample sequenced in a study of control samples from healthy donors and cancer patients. Using immunoSEQ multiplex PCR, the repertoire was profiled, and TCRdb retains in-frame clones only, with some absent. The sample includes 100,000 or so clones, 70% to 80% of them seen just once. The material sequenced was blood. The source of these receptors is a woman aged 25 to 45 in good health.

This chain links TRBV6-5 with TRBJ2-7; the D call may be TRBD1 or TRBD2 (7 bases each). The CDR3 has 14 amino acids. V lost 6 bases and J lost 2, with 14 bases in between. Looked up from germline, CDR1 is MNHEY and CDR2 is SVGAGI. The DNA of the CDR3 is TGTGCCAGCAGAAACAGGGGAGGGCCCTACGAGCAGTACTTC. Translating gives CASRNRGGPYEQYF.

This clone was detected only a few times. The chain is built from TRBV12-3 or TRBV12-4 and TRBJ1-6, with D uncertain. The V gene lost 8 bases and the J gene lost 9 bases, with 11 bases spanning the gap. There are 12 residues in the CDR3. CDR3 bases: TGTGCCAGCGGGTCGGAAGGTTCACCCCTCCACTTT. Residues: CASGSEGSPLHF.

A single count supports this clone. This chain joins TRBV6-5 and TRBJ1-2, with a possible D match to TRBD1 (6 bases). V lost 8 bases and J lost 1, with 17 bases in between. The CDR3 covers 15 residues. CDR1 is MNHEY and CDR2 is SVGAGI in the germline V gene. The CDR3, as DNA: TGTGCCAGCGGGGGCCCGGACAGTTTTAACTATGGCTACACCTTC. Its protein is CASGGPDSFNYGYTF.

The gene calls are TRBV12-5 and TRBJ1-3; D not certain. The CDR3 extends over 13 amino acids. Germline CDR1 reads LGHNT; CDR2 reads FRNRAP. V was clipped by 9 bases and J by 2 bases, with 11 bases between them. This CDR3 reads CASEAGPGNTIYF. CDR3 nucleotides: TGTGCTAGCGAGGCAGGACCTGGAAACACCATATATTTT.

This clone is a singleton in its sample. The chain uses TRBV10-3 and TRBJ2-3, with unresolved D. Trimming shortened V by 6 bases and J by 5 bases, and 15 bases separated the two germline ends. The CDR3 sequence is 14 residues long. Germline values: CDR1 ENHRY, CDR2 SYGVKD. This CDR3 reads CAISFSNSGDTQYF. The CDR3 bases are TGTGCCATCAGCTTTTCTAATTCAGGAGATACGCAGTATTTT.

V gene TRBV6-5 combines with J gene TRBJ2-1; a possible D gene is TRBD2 (6 bases). CDR1 is MNHEY and CDR2 is SVGAGI in the germline V gene. V was cut by 5 bases and J by 9 bases, with 14 bases left in between. The CDR3 spans 13 residues. DNA for the CDR3: TGTGCCAGCAGTAGGACTAACGAGGGTGAGCAGTTCTTC. Protein sequence: CASSRTNEGEQFF.

This chain's CDR3 is CASSVTKAGTEAFF. CDR3 nucleotides: TGTGCCAGCAGCGTAACTAAGGCAGGCACTGAAGCTTTCTTT. The rearrangement joins TRBV11-2 to TRBJ1-1; D is undetermined. Germline V gene sequence: CDR1 SGHAT, CDR2 FQNNGV. CDR3 length: 14 amino acids. Trimming pared 5 bases from V and 4 bases from J, leaving 14 bases between.

This clone was seen only a few times. The rearrangement joins TRBV2 to TRBJ1-2; a possible D gene is TRBD1 (5 bases). Germline CDR1 is SNHLY and CDR2 is FYNNEI. Trimming stripped 6 bases from V and 4 bases from J, with 12 bases between. The CDR3 sequence is 13 residues long. Here the CDR3 reads CASSPTAGYGYTF. DNA for the CDR3: TGTGCCAGCAGCCCGACAGCTGGCTATGGCTACACCTTC.

This chain connects TRBV7-2 to TRBJ2-2; tentative D call: TRBD2 (5 bases). The CDR3 covers 14 residues. Trimming took off 8 bases at V and 2 bases at J, with 12 bases between the two ends. Germline values: CDR1 SGHTA, CDR2 FQGNSA. The CDR3 sequence is CASRLAANTGELFF. CDR3 sequence (DNA): TGTGCCAGCCGTCTAGCTGCTAACACCGGGGAGCTGTTTTTT.